Included here is one TCR beta chain sequence, with context. Regarding time point: healthy volunteer bleed at 2 weeks. Extraction yielded total RNA from whole blood (unfractionated). Trimming left V 5 bases short and J 6 bases short, with 17 bases between. This CDR3 has 14 residues. The germline gives CDR1 SGHVS, CDR2 FQNEAQ. The data stem from a study of human T cells and chemical hapten exposure. Single cDNA molecules in the library carried unique molecular identifiers attached during preparation. TCRdb re-derived calls from the RACE reads in MiXCR, one entry per CDR3 protein. The sample shows tens of thousands of distinct CDR3 sequences, roughly 8.5% of them seen only once.

Source material: whole blood. The receptor was isolated from a female donor in good health. Some clones in this sample may be carry-over from other donors' samples. J is TRBJ2-7 and V is TRBV7-8, with D perhaps TRBD1 or TRBD2 (7 bases each). CDR3 residues: CASSQPGGVGEQYF. The CDR3 nucleotides read TGTGCCAGCAGCCAACCAGGGGGGGTGGGCGAGCAGTACTTC.